The clone carrying this TCR beta chain turned up a few times. The target antigen is unknown. The junction and the germline gene differ at one end; a read error may be behind it. The V gene's germline CDR1 is LNHNV and CDR2 YYDKDF (reference sequence). This CDR3 has 16 residues. Amplification of TCR alpha and beta CDR3 regions from RNA used iRepertoire nested multiplex PCR. TCRdb passed the multiplex PCR reads through MiXCR, listing each CDR3 protein once. The sample consists of about 400,000 distinct CDR3 sequences, roughly two fifths of them appearing once. These data belong to a study of glioma-infiltrating T cells. General study findings and limits: Signature shared blood CDR3 motifs were enriched in low-divergence and depleted in high-divergence patients.

Material: glioma tissue, nonneoplastic brain tissue, or PBMCs (not recorded which). This chain joins TRBV15 and TRBJ1-5, with TRBD1 as a possible D gene (6 bases). The source of this sequence is a human donor with low-grade glioma or glioblastoma, undergoing nonglioma brain surgery, or in good health (not recorded which). CDR3 in amino acids: CATSRVPDRKNQPQRF. As DNA, the CDR3 is TGTGCCACCAGCAGAGTGCCTGACAGGAAGAATCAGCCCCAGCGTTTT.